This T cell receptor beta chain was sequenced during a study of T cells and Merkel cell carcinoma outcomes. As concerns this clone: Its antigen is currently unknown.

Overall study results and limits: Reportedly, T-cell repertoire with density predicts Merkel cell carcinoma outcomes.

Trimming took 2 bases from V and 5 from J; bases not matched to a gene: 2. The CDR3 totals 15 residues. CDR1 and CDR2 from the germline V gene are KGHSH and LQKENI. Assay: immunoSEQ multiplex PCR; the TCRdb copy retains only in-frame clones and omits some. The data contain around 3,200 clones, approximately 92% of them singletons. This chain connects TRBV18 to TRBJ1-6; 8 nucleotides line up with TRBD1. This clonotype originated in a human donor with Merkel cell carcinoma. What was sequenced was tumor tissue from Merkel cell carcinoma. The DNA of the CDR3 is TGTGCCAGCTCACCAGCGACAGGGGATAATTCACCCCTCCACTTT. Amino acids: CASSPATGDNSPLHF.